This T cell receptor beta chain was retrieved from a study of tumor-infiltrating lymphocytes in primary liver carcinoma. For this clonotype: The antigen is unknown.

Without any cell sorting, roughly 18-31 mg of bulk tissue yielded co-extracted RNA and DNA. Production of TCR beta cDNA used 400 to 600 ng total RNA together with a constant-region primer. ARM-PCR was slightly modified, and three nested multiplex PCR rounds with it gave rise to the TCR beta libraries. In the first two PCR rounds, TRBV1-TRBV30 forward primers were paired with a C-beta reverse primer, and each round lasted approximately 10 cycles. In TCRdb, the multiplex PCR reads were re-called with MiXCR into one record per CDR3 protein. The table lists about 97,000 distinct CDR3 sequences, about 70% of them singletons. Study results and limitations: Top clones occupying all five tumor regions numbered only about 7-24%. Relative to tumor region pairs, the tumor-adjacent and tumor-blood pairs showed overlap that was lower.

CDR1 and CDR2 from the germline V gene are MDHEN and SYDVKM. V was cut by 5 bases and J by 4 bases, with 15 bases left in between. The CDR3 totals 15 residues. V is TRBV28 and J is TRBJ1-5; D unresolved. The source is a woman in her fifties or sixties with primary liver carcinoma and hepatitis B virus infection. Sequencing input: liver tumor tissue from sampling region 2. As to subset: tumor region T2, inferior pole. DNA for the CDR3: TGTGCCAGCAGTCCTAGGTTTTTGGGGAATCAGCCCCAGCATTTT. Its translation is CASSPRFLGNQPQHF. The full variable domain, in which reference TRBV28 and TRBJ1-5 provide the parts outside the CDR3, is DVKVTQSSRYLVKRTGEKVFLECVQDMDHENMFWYRQDPGLGLRLIYFSYDVKMKEKGDIPEGYSVSREKKERFSLILESASTNQTSMYLCASSPRFLGNQPQHFGDGTRLSIL.